Included here is one T cell receptor (beta chain) sequence, with context. Its antigen is unknown. The sample belongs to a study of cytomegalovirus exposure and HLA in healthy donors. The study's findings and limits: High sensitivity and specificity were reportedly achieved when the classifier diagnosed cytomegalovirus status.

Use of 60 Vbeta and 13 Jbeta primers characterized the PCR. TCRdb's table, derived via immunoSEQ multiplex PCR, lists solely in-frame clones and lacks some. The sample shows 100,000 to 150,000 clones, 70% to 85% of them seen only once. This CDR3 spans 15 amino acids. Trimming removed 1 base at V and 6 bases at J, with 12 bases between. Germline V gene lookup returns CDR1 LNHDA and CDR2 SQIVND (reference sequence). The specimen was PBMCs. The chain couples TRBV19 to TRBJ2-2; D gene uncertain. The TCR was taken from a woman younger than 35 in good health and CMV-seropositive. This chain's CDR3 is CASSIVSPAAGELFF. CDR3 nucleotides: TGTGCCAGTAGTATAGTCTCTCCGGCGGCCGGGGAGCTGTTTTTT.